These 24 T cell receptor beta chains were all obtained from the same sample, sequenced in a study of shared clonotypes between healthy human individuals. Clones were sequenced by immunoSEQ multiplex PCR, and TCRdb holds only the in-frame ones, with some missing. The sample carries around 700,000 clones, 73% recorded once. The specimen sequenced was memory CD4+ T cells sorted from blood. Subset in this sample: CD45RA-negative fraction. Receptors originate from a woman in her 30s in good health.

This chain's CDR3 is CASSRTGDTDQPQHF. CDR3 bases: TGCGCCAGCAGCCGGACCGGGGACACAGATCAGCCCCAGCATTTT. The chain has TRBV5-1 and TRBJ1-5; tentative D call: TRBD1 (6 bases). V lost 4 bases and J lost 5, with 16 bases in between. Germline V gene data show CDR1 as SGHRS and CDR2 as YFSETQ. The CDR3 is 15 amino acids. The complete variable domain, with remaining parts taken from reference TRBV5-1 and TRBJ1-5, reads KAGVTQTPRYLIKTRGQQVTLSCSPISGHRSVSWYQQTPGQGLQFLFEYFSETQRNKGNFPGRFSGRQFSNSRSEMNVSTLELGDSALYLCASSRTGDTDQPQHFGDGTRLSIL.

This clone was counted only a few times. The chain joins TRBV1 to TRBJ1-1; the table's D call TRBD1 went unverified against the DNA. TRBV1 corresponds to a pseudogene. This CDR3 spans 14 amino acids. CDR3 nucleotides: TGCACCAGCAGCCACAGGACAAGGTGGACTGAAGCTTTCTTT. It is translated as CTSSHRTRWTEAFF.

The CDR3 loop is CASSSRSGTGVDTQYF. CDR3 DNA sequence: TGTGCCAGCAGCTCGAGATCCGGGACAGGGGTAGATACGCAGTATTTT. This chain uses TRBV11-2 with TRBJ2-3, with 10 bases fitting TRBD1. CDR1 is SGHAT, CDR2 FQNNGV, per germline. V shed 4 bases, J shed 5 bases, and the junction held 9 bases outside the gene matches. The CDR3 totals 16 residues.

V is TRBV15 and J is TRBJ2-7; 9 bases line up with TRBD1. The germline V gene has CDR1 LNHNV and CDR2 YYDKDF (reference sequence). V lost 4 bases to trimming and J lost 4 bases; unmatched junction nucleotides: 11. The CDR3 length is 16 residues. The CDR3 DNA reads TGTGCCACCAGCAAGGCCGGGACAGGGAGCAAATACGAGCAGTACTTC. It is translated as CATSKAGTGSKYEQYF.

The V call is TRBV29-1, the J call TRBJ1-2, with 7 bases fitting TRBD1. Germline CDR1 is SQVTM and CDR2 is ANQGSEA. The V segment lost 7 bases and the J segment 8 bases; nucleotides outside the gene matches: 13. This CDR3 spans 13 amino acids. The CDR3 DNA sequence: TGCAGCGGCGGCCGGGACAGTGATTCCGGCTACACCTTC. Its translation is CSGGRDSDSGYTF.

The CDR3 DNA sequence: TGTGCCAGCAGTCAGACCCTGGGACTAGGGGGGGAGACCCAGTACTTC. Protein sequence: CASSQTLGLGGETQYF. This sequence joins TRBV28 and TRBJ2-5; 8 bases map to TRBD2. Losses at the gene ends were 5 bases for V and 5 bases for J; bases not matched to a gene: 13. CDR3 length: 16 residues. CDR1 and CDR2 from the germline V gene are MDHEN and SYDVKM.

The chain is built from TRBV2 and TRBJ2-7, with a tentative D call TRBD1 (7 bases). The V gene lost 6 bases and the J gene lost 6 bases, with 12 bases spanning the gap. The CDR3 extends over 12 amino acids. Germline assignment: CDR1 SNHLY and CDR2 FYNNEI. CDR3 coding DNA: TGTGCCAGCAGGGGAGGACAGGCCGAGCAGTACTTC. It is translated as CASRGGQAEQYF.

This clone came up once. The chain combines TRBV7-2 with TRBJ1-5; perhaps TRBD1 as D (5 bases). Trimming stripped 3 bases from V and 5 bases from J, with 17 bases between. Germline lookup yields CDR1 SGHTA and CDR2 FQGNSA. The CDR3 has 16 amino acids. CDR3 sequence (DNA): TGTGCCAGCAGCTTCCTCAGGGTCTCGACCGATCAGCCCCAGCATTTT. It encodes CASSFLRVSTDQPQHF.

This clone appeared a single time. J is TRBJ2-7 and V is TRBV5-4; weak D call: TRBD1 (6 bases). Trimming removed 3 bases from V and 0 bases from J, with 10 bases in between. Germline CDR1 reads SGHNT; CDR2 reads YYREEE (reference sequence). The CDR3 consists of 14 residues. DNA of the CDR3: TGTGCCAGCAGCTCAGACAGGAGCTCCTACGAGCAGTACTTC. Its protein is CASSSDRSSYEQYF.

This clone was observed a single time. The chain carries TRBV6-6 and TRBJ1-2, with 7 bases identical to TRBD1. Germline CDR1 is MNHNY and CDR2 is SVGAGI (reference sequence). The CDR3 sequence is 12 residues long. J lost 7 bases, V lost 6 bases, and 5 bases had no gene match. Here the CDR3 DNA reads TGTGCCAGCAGCGGGACAGCCCTTGGCTACACCTTC. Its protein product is CASSGTALGYTF.

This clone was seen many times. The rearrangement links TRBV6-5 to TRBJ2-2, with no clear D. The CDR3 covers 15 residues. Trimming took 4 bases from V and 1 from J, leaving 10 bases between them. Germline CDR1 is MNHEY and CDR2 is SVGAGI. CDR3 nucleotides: TGTGCCAGCAGTTTAAGGAGCGAGAACACCGGGGAGCTGTTTTTT. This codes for CASSLRSENTGELFF.

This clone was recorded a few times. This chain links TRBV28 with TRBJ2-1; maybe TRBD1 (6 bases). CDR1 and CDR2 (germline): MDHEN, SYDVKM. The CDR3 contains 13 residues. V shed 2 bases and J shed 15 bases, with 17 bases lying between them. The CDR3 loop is CASSLVQGITLFF. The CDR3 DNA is TGTGCCAGCAGTTTAGTTCAGGGGATCACACTGTTCTTC.

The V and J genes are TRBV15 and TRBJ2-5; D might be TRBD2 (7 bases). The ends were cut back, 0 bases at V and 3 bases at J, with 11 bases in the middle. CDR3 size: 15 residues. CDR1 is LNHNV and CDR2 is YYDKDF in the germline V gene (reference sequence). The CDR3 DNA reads TGTGCCACCAGCAGAGACGGGGGGCGCAAAGAGACCCAGTACTTC. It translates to CATSRDGGRKETQYF. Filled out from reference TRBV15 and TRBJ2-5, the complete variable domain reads DAMVIQNPRYQVTQFGKPVTLSCSQTLNHNVMYWYQQKSSQAPKLLFHYYDKDFNNEADTPDNFQSRRPNTSFCFLDIRSPGLGDTAMYLCATSRDGGRKETQYFGPGTRLLVL.

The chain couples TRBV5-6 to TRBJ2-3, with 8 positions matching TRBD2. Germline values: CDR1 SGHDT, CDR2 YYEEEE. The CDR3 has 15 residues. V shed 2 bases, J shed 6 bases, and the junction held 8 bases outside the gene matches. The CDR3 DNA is TGTGCCAGCAGCTTTCTGGCGGGAGGAGGCGATACGCAGTATTTT. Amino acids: CASSFLAGGGDTQYF.

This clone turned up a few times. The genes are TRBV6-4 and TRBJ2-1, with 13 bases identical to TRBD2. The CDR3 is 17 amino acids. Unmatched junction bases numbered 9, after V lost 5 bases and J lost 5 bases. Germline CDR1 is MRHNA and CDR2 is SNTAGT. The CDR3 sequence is CASSPQKLAGGDNEQFF. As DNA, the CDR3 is TGTGCCAGCAGTCCGCAAAAACTAGCGGGAGGGGACAATGAGCAGTTCTTC.

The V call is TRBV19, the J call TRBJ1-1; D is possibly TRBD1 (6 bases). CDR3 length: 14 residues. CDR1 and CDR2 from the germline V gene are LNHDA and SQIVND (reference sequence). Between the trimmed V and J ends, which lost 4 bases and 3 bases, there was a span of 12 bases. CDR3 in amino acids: CASSTVQGDTEAFF. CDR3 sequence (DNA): TGTGCCAGTAGTACGGTACAGGGAGACACTGAAGCTTTCTTT.

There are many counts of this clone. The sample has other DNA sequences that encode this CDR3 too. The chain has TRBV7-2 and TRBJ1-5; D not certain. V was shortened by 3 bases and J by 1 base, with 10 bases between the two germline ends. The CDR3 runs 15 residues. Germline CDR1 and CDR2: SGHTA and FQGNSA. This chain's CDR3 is CASSLETLSNQPQHF. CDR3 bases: TGTGCCAGCAGCTTGGAAACCCTCAGCAATCAGCCCCAGCATTTT.

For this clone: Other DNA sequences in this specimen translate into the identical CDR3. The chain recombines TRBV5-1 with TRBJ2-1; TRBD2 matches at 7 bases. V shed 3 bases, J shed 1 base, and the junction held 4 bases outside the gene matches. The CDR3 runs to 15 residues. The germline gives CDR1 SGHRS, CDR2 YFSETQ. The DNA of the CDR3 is TGCGCCAGCAGCTCATCTAGCGGTTCCTACAATGAGCAGTTCTTC. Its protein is CASSSSSGSYNEQFF.

The CDR3 protein is CASSKYREGLYEQYF. The CDR3 DNA is TGTGCCAGCAGTAAATACAGGGAGGGGCTCTACGAGCAGTACTTC. This sequence joins TRBV6-1 and TRBJ2-7; D possibly corresponds to TRBD2 (7 bases). Trimming took 5 bases from V and 3 from J, leaving 17 bases between them. Looked up from germline, CDR1 is MNHNS and CDR2 is SASEGT. This CDR3 is built from 15 residues.

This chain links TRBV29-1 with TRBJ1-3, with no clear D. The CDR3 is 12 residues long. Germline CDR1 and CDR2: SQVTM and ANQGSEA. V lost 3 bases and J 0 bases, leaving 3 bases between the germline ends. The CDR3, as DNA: TGCAGCGTTGAGACCTCTGGAAACACCATATATTTT. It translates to CSVETSGNTIYF.

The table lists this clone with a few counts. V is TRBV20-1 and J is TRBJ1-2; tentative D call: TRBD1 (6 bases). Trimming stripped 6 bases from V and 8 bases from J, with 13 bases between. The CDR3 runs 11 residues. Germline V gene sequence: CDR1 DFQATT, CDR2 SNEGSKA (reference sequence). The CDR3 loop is CSATTGAGYTF. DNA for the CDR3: TGCAGTGCCACGACAGGAGCCGGCTACACCTTC.

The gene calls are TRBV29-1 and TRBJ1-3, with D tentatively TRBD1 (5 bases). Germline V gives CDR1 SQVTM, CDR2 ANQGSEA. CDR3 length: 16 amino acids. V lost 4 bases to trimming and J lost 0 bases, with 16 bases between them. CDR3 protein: CSVVDGHPSSGNTIYF. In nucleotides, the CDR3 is TGCAGCGTTGTCGACGGACACCCGAGCTCTGGAAACACCATATATTTT.

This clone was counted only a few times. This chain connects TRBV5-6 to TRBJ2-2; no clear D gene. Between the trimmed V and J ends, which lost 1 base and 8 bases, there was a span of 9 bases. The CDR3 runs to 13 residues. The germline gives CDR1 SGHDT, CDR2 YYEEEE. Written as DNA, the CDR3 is TGTGCCAGCAGCTTGTGGATCAAGGGGGAGCTGTTTTTT. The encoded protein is CASSLWIKGELFF. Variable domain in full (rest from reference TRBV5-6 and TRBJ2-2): DAGVTQSPTHLIKTRGQQVTLRCSPKSGHDTVSWYQQALGQGPQFIFQYYEEEERQRGNFPDRFSGHQFPNYSSELNVNALLLGDSALYLCASSLWIKGELFFGEGSRLTVL.

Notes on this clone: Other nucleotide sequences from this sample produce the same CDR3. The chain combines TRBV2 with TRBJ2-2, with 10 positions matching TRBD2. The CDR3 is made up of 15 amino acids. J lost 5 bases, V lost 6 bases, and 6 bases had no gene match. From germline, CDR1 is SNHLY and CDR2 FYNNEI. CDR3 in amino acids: CASRRTSGGTGELFF. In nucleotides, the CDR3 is TGTGCCAGCAGACGGACTAGCGGAGGGACCGGGGAGCTGTTTTTT. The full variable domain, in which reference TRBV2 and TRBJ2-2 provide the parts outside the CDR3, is EPEVTQTPSHQVTQMGQEVILRCVPISNHLYFYWYRQILGQKVEFLVSFYNNEISEKSEIFDDQFSVERPDGSNFTLKIRSTKLEDSAMYFCASRRTSGGTGELFFGEGSRLTVL.